Presented here are 12 T cell receptor beta chains from one specimen sequenced in a study of T-cell reconstitution after alpha-beta-depleted transplantation in children (dated by TCRdb to between 2015 and 2016). Libraries were prepared through PCR. The sequencer was an Illumina HiSeq 2500. TCR libraries were prepared with molecular barcoding, using unique molecular identifiers to normalize TCRbeta repertoire quantification. Using fastp trimming at Q25 and MiXCR clonotype assembly, TCRdb reanalyzed the public sequencing data and kept in-frame beta chains. Rows are unified per CDR3 protein, each entry keeping the most common DNA and genes. For this sample there are approximately 150,000 distinct CDR3 sequences; around 8.5% appear just once. Around a sixth of the sample belongs to the ten largest clones. According to the study, the label for this sample's treatment or condition signals: allogeneic hematopoietic cell transplantation with graft depleted of TCRalphabeta T cells and CD19 B cells.

This sample comprised PBMCs, mostly from graft donor cells, obtained 180 days after TCRalphabeta/CD19-depleted stem cell transplant. Receptor source: a female patient aged 2-10 years who had a stem cell transplant for congenital amegakaryocytic thrombocytopenia, so the T cells may come from the graft donor.

J is TRBJ2-5 and V is TRBV5-1; no firm D call. Per germline, CDR1 SGHRS and CDR2 YFSETQ. This CDR3 contains 18 residues. Trimming removed 4 bases at V and 2 bases at J, with 24 bases between. Here the CDR3 reads CASSPILRPGYEQETQYF. CDR3 bases: TGCGCCAGCAGCCCCATCCTCCGTCCTGGCTACGAACAAGAGACCCAGTACTTC.

A note on this clonotype: It may be a read error: a sequence one base away is much more abundant. The rearrangement uses TRBV18 and TRBJ2-1, with a possible D match to TRBD2 (5 bases). The V end was cut by 2 bases, the J end by 7 bases, with 6 bases between. Germline V lookup: CDR1 KGHSH, CDR2 LQKENI. The CDR3 is 12 residues long. The CDR3 coding sequence is TGTGCCAGCTCACCAACGGGGAATGAGCAGTTCTTC. It encodes CASSPTGNEQFF.

This clonotype has more than one count but fewer than ten. The chain has TRBV10-3 and TRBJ1-4; the D gene is possibly TRBD1 (5 bases). In germline, CDR1 is ENHRY, CDR2 SYGVKD. Trimming took off 5 bases at V and 8 bases at J, with 18 bases between the two ends. This CDR3 region has 15 residues. As DNA, the CDR3 is TGTGCCATCAGTTCCGGGACCCGGGGAGGAGAAAAACTGTTTTTT. Protein sequence: CAISSGTRGGEKLFF.

This clonotype was seen repeatedly, ten times or more. This chain links TRBV18 with TRBJ2-7; D is ambiguous. CDR3 length: 12 residues. With 0 bases removed from V and 4 bases from J, the gap between germline ends came to 4 bases. Germline V lookup: CDR1 KGHSH, CDR2 LQKENI. CDR3 sequence: CASSPPSYEQYF. In DNA, the CDR3 is TGTGCCAGCTCACCACCTTCGTACGAGCAGTACTTC.

There are many counts of this clonotype. The junction and the germline gene differ at one end; a read error may be behind it. The rearrangement uses TRBV29-1 and TRBJ2-7; 9 bases align to TRBD1. This CDR3 comprises 12 residues. The germline CDR1 and CDR2 sequences are SQVTM and ANQGSEA. CDR3: CSARRWTGEVHF. The DNA for the CDR3 is TGCAGCGCGCGTCGATGGACAGGGGAGGTGCACTTC.

The V and J genes are TRBV7-8 and TRBJ2-7, with 15 positions matching TRBD2. The germline CDR1 and CDR2 sequences are SGHVS and FQNEAQ. The J segment lost 0 bases and the V segment lost 6 bases, leaving 6 bases of the junction unmatched. The CDR3 consists of 17 residues. The CDR3 loop is CASRNGTSGRCSYEQYF. The CDR3 DNA follows: TGTGCCAGCAGAAACGGGACTAGCGGGAGGTGCTCCTACGAGCAGTACTTC.

Ten or more counts support this clonotype. The rearrangement links TRBV12-3 or TRBV12-4 to TRBJ1-2; unclear D gene. The CDR3 runs to 12 residues. Trimming stripped 3 bases from V and 8 bases from J, with 10 bases between. The CDR3 bases are TGTGCCAGCAGTTTCTCTCGGGGAGGCTACACCTTC. As protein: CASSFSRGGYTF.

The rearrangement uses TRBV5-6 and TRBJ1-4, with a possible D match to TRBD1 (6 bases). Germline V CDR1 and CDR2: SGHDT, YYEEEE. Trimming shortened V by 5 bases and J by 4 bases, and 18 bases separated the two germline ends. The CDR3 is 16 residues long. CDR3 in amino acids: CASRQATGTVNEKLFF. The CDR3 coding sequence is TGTGCCAGCAGACAGGCCACAGGGACGGTTAATGAAAAACTGTTTTTT.

Many counts were recorded for this clonotype. This chain joins TRBV6-6 and TRBJ2-1; D may be TRBD2 (5 bases). V was trimmed by 4 bases and J by 12 bases, leaving 13 bases between them. This CDR3 comprises 12 residues. Germline assignment: CDR1 MNHNY and CDR2 SVGAGI (reference sequence). CDR3: CASSSWERGQFF. DNA for the CDR3: TGTGCCAGCAGTTCATGGGAACGGGGGCAGTTCTTC.

This clonotype appeared many times. The chain uses TRBV29-1 and TRBJ2-1; D is ambiguous. This CDR3 contains 13 residues. Germline V gives CDR1 SQVTM, CDR2 ANQGSEA. V dropped 8 bases and J dropped 5 bases, with 16 bases sitting between them. CDR3 nucleotides: TGCAGCCTCGCGACATCCAACGACAATGAGCAGTTCTTC. It encodes CSLATSNDNEQFF.

This clonotype was seen a few times. This chain uses TRBV11-2 with TRBJ1-2, with TRBD1 matching 7 bases. This CDR3 is built from 15 residues. With V trimmed by 5 bases and J by 3 bases, 9 bases remained unmatched. Germline CDR1 and CDR2: SGHAT and FQNNGV. CDR3 residues: CASSDTNRGHYGYTF. Written as DNA, the CDR3 is TGTGCCAGCAGCGACACAAACAGGGGCCACTATGGCTACACCTTC.

This clonotype was found a few times. The V call is TRBV29-1, the J call TRBJ2-2; the D gene is possibly TRBD2 (5 bases). Deletions cut 0 bases from V and 6 bases from J, with 8 bases between. There are 13 residues in the CDR3. Germline V CDR1 and CDR2: SQVTM, ANQGSEA. CDR3 protein: CSVEDSGSGELFF. The CDR3 coding sequence is TGCAGCGTTGAAGATTCGGGGTCCGGGGAGCTGTTTTTT.